Given below is one T cell receptor beta chain in context. Per germline, CDR1 ENHRY and CDR2 SYGVKD. With 3 bases clipped from V and 2 bases from J, the junction kept 12 bases outside the gene matches. The CDR3 loop spans 18 amino acids. This record belongs to a study of blood T cell repertoires in COVID-19. This table comes from immunoSEQ multiplex PCR, and its TCRdb copy is limited to in-frame clones, with some not included. The table shows about 55,000 clones, with approximately 90% occurring only once. The receptor was isolated from a man aged 80 or over with acute or convalescent COVID-19. V is TRBV10-3 and J is TRBJ2-7; 11 positions agree with TRBD1. The material sequenced was peripheral blood. CDR3 sequence (DNA): TGTGCCATCAGTGAACATGGGGGCCCGGGACAGGGGGCCTACGAGCAGTACTTC. This translates into CAISEHGGPGQGAYEQYF.